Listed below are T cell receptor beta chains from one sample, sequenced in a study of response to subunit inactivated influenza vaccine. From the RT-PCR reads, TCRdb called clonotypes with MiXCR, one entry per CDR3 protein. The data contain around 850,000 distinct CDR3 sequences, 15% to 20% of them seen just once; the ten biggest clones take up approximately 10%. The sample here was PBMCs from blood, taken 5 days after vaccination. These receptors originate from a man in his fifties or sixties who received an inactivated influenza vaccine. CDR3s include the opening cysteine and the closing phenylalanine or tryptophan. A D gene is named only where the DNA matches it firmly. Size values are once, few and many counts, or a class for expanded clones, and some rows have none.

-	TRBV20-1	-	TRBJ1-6	CSASGTSNSPLHF	TGCAGTGCTAGCGGGACCTCGAATTCACCCCTCCACTTT
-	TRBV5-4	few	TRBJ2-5	CASSLGFSGSGTQYF	TGTGCCAGCAGCTTGGGATTTTCGGGATCAGGGACCCAGTACTTC
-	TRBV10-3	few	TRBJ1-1	CAIKGNTEAFF	TGTGCCATCAAAGGAAACACTGAAGCTTTCTTT
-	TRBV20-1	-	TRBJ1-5	CSARDQWVADNSNQPQHF	TGCAGTGCTAGAGATCAATGGGTAGCCGACAATAGCAATCAGCCCCAGCATTTT
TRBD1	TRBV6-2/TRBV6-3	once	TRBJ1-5	CASSRRDRGGQPQHF	TGTGCCAGCAGCCGGAGGGACAGGGGTGGACAGCCCCAGCATTTT
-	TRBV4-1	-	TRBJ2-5	CASSRGQMETQYF	TGCGCCAGCAGCCGGGGCCAAATGGAGACCCAGTACTTC
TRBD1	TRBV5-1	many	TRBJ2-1	CASSLEGGQGNMQFF	TGCGCCAGCAGCTTGGAGGGCGGACAGGGGAATATGCAGTTCTTC
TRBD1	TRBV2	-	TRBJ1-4	CASSLDRGTNEKLFF	TGTGCCAGCAGTCTAGACAGGGGAACTAATGAAAAACTGTTTTTT
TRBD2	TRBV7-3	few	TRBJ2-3	CASSFWGGRGTDTQYF	TGTGCCAGCAGCTTTTGGGGCGGGAGGGGAACAGATACGCAGTATTTT
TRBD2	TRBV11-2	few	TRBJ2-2	CASSLIPGTSGKAGELFF	TGTGCCAGCAGCTTAATCCCCGGGACTAGCGGGAAGGCCGGGGAGCTGTTTTTT
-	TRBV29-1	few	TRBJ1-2	CSVGADGYTF	TGCAGCGTTGGAGCGGATGGCTACACCTTC
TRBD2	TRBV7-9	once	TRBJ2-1	CASSLAASGGISEQFF	TGTGCCAGCAGCTTAGCCGCTAGCGGGGGGATTAGTGAGCAGTTCTTC
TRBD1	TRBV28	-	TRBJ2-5	CASSSPTGGGETQYF	TGTGCCAGCAGTTCCCCGACAGGGGGAGGAGAGACCCAGTACTTC
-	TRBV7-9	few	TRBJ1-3	CASTDLSSVYF	TGTGCCAGCACCGACCTATCCTCCGTATATTTT
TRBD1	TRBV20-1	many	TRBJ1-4	CSAPDRERSGVELFF	TGCAGTGCCCCAGACAGGGAGAGGTCAGGGGTAGAACTGTTTTTT
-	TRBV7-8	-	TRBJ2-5	CASSDDTYQETQYF	TGTGCCAGCAGCGACGACACGTACCAAGAGACCCAGTACTTC
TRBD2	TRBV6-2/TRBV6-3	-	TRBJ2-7	CASSYKREDYEQYF	TGTGCCAGCAGTTACAAGCGGGAGGACTACGAGCAGTACTTC
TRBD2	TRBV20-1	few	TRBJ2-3	CSATTSGVTDTQYF	TGCAGTGCTACAACTAGCGGGGTTACAGATACGCAGTATTTT
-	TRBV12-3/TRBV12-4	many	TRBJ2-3	CASSLAPSDTQYF	TGTGCCAGCAGTTTAGCTCCGTCAGATACGCAGTATTTT
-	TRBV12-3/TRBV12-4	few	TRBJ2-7	CASSPDLRGHEQYF	TGTGCCAGCAGTCCGGACCTCCGGGGGCACGAGCAGTACTTC
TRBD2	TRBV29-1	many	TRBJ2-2	CSVGRALAGELFF	TGCAGCGTAGGGAGGGCCTTAGCCGGGGAGCTGTTTTTT
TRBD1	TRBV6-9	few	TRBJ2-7	CASSYSKAGGGEQYF	TGTGCCAGCAGTTATTCTAAGGCAGGGGGCGGGGAGCAGTACTTC
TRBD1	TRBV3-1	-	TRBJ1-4	CASSRGTENEKLFF	TGTGCCAGCAGCCGAGGGACAGAAAATGAAAAACTGTTTTTT
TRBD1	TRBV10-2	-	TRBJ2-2	CAAAGGRYRLNTGELFF	TGCGCCGCAGCAGGGGGCCGCTACAGGCTCAACACCGGGGAGCTGTTTTTT
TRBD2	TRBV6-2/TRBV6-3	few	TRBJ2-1	CASSYPLSGVRYNEQFF	TGTGCCAGCAGTTACCCCCTTAGCGGGGTCAGGTACAATGAGCAGTTCTTC
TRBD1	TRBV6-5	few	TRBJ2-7	CASSYAGTAYEQYF	TGTGCCAGCAGTTACGCCGGGACAGCCTACGAGCAGTACTTC
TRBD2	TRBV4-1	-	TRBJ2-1	CASSQALAGGMGEQFF	TGCGCCAGCAGCCAAGCGCTAGCGGGGGGGATGGGTGAGCAGTTCTTC
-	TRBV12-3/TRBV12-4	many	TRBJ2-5	CASSPRDASLETQYF	TGTGCCAGCAGCCCTAGGGACGCCAGCCTGGAGACCCAGTACTTC
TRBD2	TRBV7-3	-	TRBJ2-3	CASGEGDTQYF	TGTGCCAGCGGGGAGGGAGATACGCAGTATTTT
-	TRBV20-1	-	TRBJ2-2	CSANRQRTANTGELFF	TGCAGTGCTAACCGTCAGCGGACAGCGAACACCGGGGAGCTGTTTTTT
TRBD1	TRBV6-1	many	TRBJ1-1	CASRTISQGLLNTEAFF	TGTGCCAGCAGAACGATATCACAGGGGCTCCTGAACACTGAAGCTTTCTTT
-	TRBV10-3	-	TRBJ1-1	CAIRVNTEAFF	TGTGCCATCAGGGTGAACACTGAAGCTTTCTTT
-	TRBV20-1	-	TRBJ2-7	CSAGGQFGDYEQYF	TGCAGTGCTGGTGGACAGTTTGGGGACTACGAGCAGTACTTC
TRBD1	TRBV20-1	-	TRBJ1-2	CSAKRGDRADGYTF	TGCAGTGCCAAGAGGGGGGACAGGGCGGATGGCTACACCTTC
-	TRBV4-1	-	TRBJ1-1	CASSQNAGPLNTEAFF	TGCGCCAGCAGCCAAAACGCCGGGCCCCTGAACACTGAAGCTTTCTTT
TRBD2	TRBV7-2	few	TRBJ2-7	CASSLHRGGGEQYF	TGTGCCAGCAGCCTCCACCGGGGGGGGGGTGAGCAGTACTTC
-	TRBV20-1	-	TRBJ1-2	CSARDLAGAHYGYTF	TGCAGTGCTAGAGATTTGGCAGGAGCCCACTATGGCTACACCTTC
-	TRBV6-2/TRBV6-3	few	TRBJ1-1	CASSYSFPPAEAFF	TGTGCCAGCAGTTACTCGTTTCCCCCGGCTGAAGCTTTCTTT
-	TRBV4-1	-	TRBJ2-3	CASSQGSSGTLGRTDTQYF	TGCGCCAGCAGCCAAGGTTCCTCCGGGACCCTGGGTCGCACAGATACGCAGTATTTT
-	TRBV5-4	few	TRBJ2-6	CASSSAGVASSGANVLTF	TGTGCCAGCAGCTCCGCAGGGGTCGCAAGCTCTGGGGCCAACGTCCTGACTTTC
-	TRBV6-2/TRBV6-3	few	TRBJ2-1	CASSYQGPTYNEQFF	TGTGCCAGCAGTTACCAGGGACCCACTTACAATGAGCAGTTCTTC
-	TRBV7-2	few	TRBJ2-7	CASSSGPLRSYEQYF	TGTGCCAGCAGCTCGGGCCCCCTGCGCTCCTACGAGCAGTACTTC
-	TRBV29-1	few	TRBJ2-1	CSVETWQSSYNEQFF	TGCAGCGTTGAAACGTGGCAGAGCTCCTACAATGAGCAGTTCTTC
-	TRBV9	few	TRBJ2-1	CASSAKGRVSYNEQFF	TGTGCCAGCAGCGCTAAGGGGCGGGTCTCCTACAATGAGCAGTTCTTC
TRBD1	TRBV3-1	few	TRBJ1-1	CASSRDSYYEAFF	TGTGCCAGCAGTCGGGACAGTTATTATGAAGCTTTCTTT
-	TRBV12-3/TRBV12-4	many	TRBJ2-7	CASSLSGQGYEQYF	TGTGCCAGCAGTTTATCCGGTCAGGGCTACGAGCAGTACTTC
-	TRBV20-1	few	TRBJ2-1	CSATDNNNEQFF	TGCAGTGCTACAGACAACAACAATGAGCAGTTCTTC
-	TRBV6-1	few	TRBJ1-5	CASSEVPLQPQHF	TGTGCCAGCAGTGAAGTACCGCTTCAGCCCCAGCATTTT
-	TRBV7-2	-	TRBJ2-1	CASKGGRGYNEQFF	TGTGCTAGCAAGGGGGGTAGGGGTTACAATGAGCAGTTCTTC
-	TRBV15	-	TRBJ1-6	CATSRGTNSPLHF	TGTGCCACCAGCAGAGGGACTAATTCACCCCTCCACTTT
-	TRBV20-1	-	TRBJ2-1	CSARDLSGVIVEQFF	TGCAGTGCTAGAGACCTTTCGGGAGTAATCGTTGAGCAGTTCTTC
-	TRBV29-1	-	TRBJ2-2	CSAKGTGELFF	TGCAGCGCTAAGGGCACCGGGGAGCTGTTTTTT
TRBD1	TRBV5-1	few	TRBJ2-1	CASSLEGQWYNEQFF	TGCGCCAGCAGCTTGGAGGGACAGTGGTACAATGAGCAGTTCTTC
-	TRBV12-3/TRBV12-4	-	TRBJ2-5	CASSLPPGVSSETQYF	TGTGCCAGCAGTTTACCCCCGGGGGTCTCCTCAGAGACCCAGTACTTC
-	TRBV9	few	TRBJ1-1	CASSSQWNTEAFF	TGTGCCAGCAGCTCACAATGGAACACTGAAGCTTTCTTT
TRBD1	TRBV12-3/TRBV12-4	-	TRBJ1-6	CASSLVSPGQGNSPLHF	TGTGCCAGCAGTTTAGTTTCCCCGGGACAGGGGAATTCACCCCTCCACTTT
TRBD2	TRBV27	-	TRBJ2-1	CASSLRTRSEFF	TGTGCCAGCAGTCTCCGGACTAGAAGTGAATTCTTC
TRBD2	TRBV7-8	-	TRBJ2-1	CASSSTSSGLYNEQFF	TGTGCCAGCAGCTCCACCTCTAGCGGCCTATACAATGAGCAGTTCTTC
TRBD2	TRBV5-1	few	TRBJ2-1	CASSPWTSGGTYNEQFF	TGCGCCAGCAGCCCTTGGACTAGCGGGGGGACCTACAATGAGCAGTTCTTC